The rows below give T cell receptor beta chains drawn from one sample of a study of technical replicates of blood from a few donors. Here immunoSEQ multiplex PCR was the method, and the copy in TCRdb shows in-frame clones only, minus some. The table records 95,000 to 100,000 clones, 95% of them present only once. Source material: T cells isolated from PBMCs. The receptor set was obtained from a human donor in good health. Each CDR3 is given with its conserved first and last residue. The D gene is left open where the match is weak.

TRBJ1-3	TRBV5-1	-	CASSLQGRVGGNTIYF	TGCGCCAGCAGCTTGCAGGGCAGGGTCGGTGGAAACACCATATATTTT
TRBJ2-1	TRBV9	TRBD2	CASSVKPGLAEQFF	TGTGCCAGCAGCGTAAAGCCGGGACTAGCGGAGCAGTTCTTC
TRBJ2-2	TRBV2	-	CASSRRRGIANTGELFF	TGTGCCAGCAGCCGTCGGAGGGGCATCGCGAACACCGGGGAGCTGTTTTTT
TRBJ1-3	TRBV7-8	-	CASSLGRLAVSGNTIYF	TGTGCCAGCAGCTTAGGGAGATTGGCAGTCTCTGGAAACACCATATATTTT
TRBJ2-6	TRBV9	-	CASSADTGGSGANVLTF	TGTGCCAGCAGCGCCGACACCGGGGGATCTGGGGCCAACGTCCTGACTTTC
TRBJ2-7	TRBV11-2	TRBD2	CASSLGLAGYEQYF	TGTGCCAGCAGCCTCGGACTAGCGGGCTACGAGCAGTACTTC
TRBJ2-2	TRBV5-6	-	CASSLRRNTGELFF	TGTGCCAGCAGCTTGCGCAGAAACACCGGGGAGCTGTTTTTT
TRBJ2-1	TRBV5-5	-	CASRSATGFDEQFF	TGTGCCAGCAGATCAGCCACAGGGTTTGATGAGCAGTTCTTC
TRBJ2-3	TRBV15	TRBD2	CATSRDRLAGTTDTQYF	TGTGCCACCAGCAGAGATAGACTAGCGGGTACCACAGATACGCAGTATTTT
TRBJ1-5	TRBV6-5	-	CASRTDSNQPQHF	TGTGCCAGTAGGACAGATAGCAATCAGCCCCAGCATTTT
TRBJ1-6	TRBV7-2	-	CASSFGTRNSPLHF	TGTGCCAGCAGCTTTGGGACACGAAATTCACCCCTCCACTTT
TRBJ2-3	TRBV11-3	-	CASSLVTSGSGTDTQYF	TGTGCCAGCAGCTTAGTGACGTCGGGGTCGGGCACAGATACGCAGTATTTT
TRBJ2-7	TRBV2	-	CASSRDWRTYEQYF	TGTGCCAGCAGCCGGGACTGGCGTACGTACGAGCAGTACTTC
TRBJ1-1	TRBV28	TRBD1	CASSFRGSMNTEAFF	TGTGCCAGCAGTTTCAGGGGGTCCATGAACACTGAAGCTTTCTTT
TRBJ2-6	TRBV9	-	CASSPPSSGANVLTF	TGTGCCAGCAGCCCCCCCTCCTCTGGGGCCAACGTCCTGACTTTC
TRBJ2-7	TRBV19	-	CASMTPGGEQYF	TGTGCCAGTATGACCCCAGGAGGCGAGCAGTACTTC
TRBJ2-2	TRBV28	-	CASSLSGLSNTGELFF	TGTGCCAGCAGTTTATCTGGACTGTCGAACACCGGGGAGCTGTTTTTT